The 25 T cell receptor beta chains given below trace back to one sample, sequenced in a study of TIL therapy for anti-PD-1-resistant metastatic lung cancer. Regarding time point: pre-treatment sample, taken before nivolumab and TIL therapy. The immunoSEQ assay was v3. Clones were read by immunoSEQ multiplex PCR, and TCRdb kept only the in-frame ones, dropping some. There are roughly 20,000 clones in the sample; about two thirds occur only once, and roughly 1.8% lies in the top ten. Here the sequenced sample was blood, taken at baseline. All receptors derive from a person aged 25 to 80 with non-small cell lung cancer.

The J gene is TRBJ2-7, the V gene TRBV7-2; perhaps D is TRBD1 or TRBD2 (5 bases each). This CDR3 contains 15 residues. The V and J ends lost 5 bases and 3 bases respectively, with 17 bases between them. CDR1 and CDR2 (germline): SGHTA, FQGNSA. DNA of the CDR3: TGTGCCAGCAGCCATACCGGGACCCTGGTCTACGAGCAGTACTTC. This encodes CASSHTGTLVYEQYF.

The V and J genes are TRBV11-3 and TRBJ2-3; D is ambiguous. The V end lost 1 base, the J end lost 5 bases, and 7 bases lay between the germline ends. In germline, CDR1 is SGHNT, CDR2 YENEEA. This CDR3 region has 13 residues. Written as DNA, the CDR3 is TGTGCCAGCAGCTTAGTACGCGGAGATACGCAGTATTTT. It specifies CASSLVRGDTQYF.

The V and J genes are TRBV4-1 and TRBJ2-4; D may be TRBD2 (7 bases). Germline assignment: CDR1 MGHRA and CDR2 YSYEKL. The CDR3 is 14 residues long. V lost 6 bases and J lost 7, with 16 bases in between. The chain's CDR3 is CASSPGGGQNIQYF. CDR3 nucleotide sequence: TGCGCCAGCAGTCCTGGGGGGGGCCAGAACATTCAGTACTTC.

The chain links TRBV7-8 to TRBJ1-3; D perhaps matches TRBD1 (5 bases). Trimming removed 1 base at V and 1 base at J, with 8 bases between. Germline-derived CDR1 and CDR2 are SGHVS and FQNEAQ. The CDR3 spans 15 residues. The CDR3 here is CASSLVGVSGNTIYF. CDR3 DNA: TGTGCCAGCAGCTTAGTGGGGGTTTCTGGAAACACCATATATTTT.

The sample holds one count of this clone. The chain combines TRBV7-9 with TRBJ1-1; D perhaps matches TRBD1 (6 bases). V was trimmed by 4 bases and J by 2 bases, leaving 14 bases between them. The CDR3 is made up of 15 amino acids. Per the germline V gene, CDR1 is SEHNR and CDR2 is FQNEAQ (reference sequence). The CDR3 protein is CASSSRWTENTEAFF. The DNA of the CDR3 is TGTGCCAGCAGCTCCCGGTGGACAGAAAACACTGAAGCTTTCTTT.

The rearrangement joins TRBV4-1 to TRBJ1-5; the D is unclear. The CDR3 sequence is 17 residues long. V was cut by 1 base and J by 1 base, with 14 bases left in between. Germline lookup yields CDR1 MGHRA and CDR2 YSYEKL. Here the CDR3 reads CASSQAWSRVSNQPQHF. CDR3 bases: TGCGCCAGCAGCCAAGCGTGGTCTCGGGTAAGCAATCAGCCCCAGCATTTT.

This clone was counted only a few times. The rearrangement links TRBV2 to TRBJ2-6; the D call may be TRBD1 or TRBD2 (5 bases each). V was cut by 3 bases and J by 4 bases, with 10 bases left in between. The CDR3 spans 15 residues. Germline V gene lookup returns CDR1 SNHLY and CDR2 FYNNEI. Written as DNA, the CDR3 is TGTGCCAGCAGTGAGAGGGGATACGGGGCCAACGTCCTGACTTTC. Translation: CASSERGYGANVLTF. The full variable domain, rest sourced from reference TRBV2 and TRBJ2-6, is EPEVTQTPSHQVTQMGQEVILRCVPISNHLYFYWYRQILGQKVEFLVSFYNNEISEKSEIFDDQFSVERPDGSNFTLKIRSTKLEDSAMYFCASSERGYGANVLTFGAGSRLTVL.

V usage is TRBV5-6 and J usage is TRBJ2-3, with 12 bases fitting TRBD2. V was pared by 1 base and J by 5 bases, with 8 bases of the junction left unmatched. CDR1 is SGHDT and CDR2 is YYEEEE in the germline V gene. CDR3 length: 17 amino acids. As DNA, the CDR3 is TGTGCCAGCAGCTTGCTAGCGGGAGGGCCCTCGGGAGATACGCAGTATTTT. Translating it yields CASSLLAGGPSGDTQYF.

This rearrangement joins TRBV4-3 to TRBJ1-5; TRBD1 might be the D (6 bases). The CDR3 sequence is 22 residues long. Germline CDR1 and CDR2: LGHNA and YSLEER. Trimming removed 0 bases from V and 0 bases from J, with 27 bases in between. The CDR3 bases are TGCGCCAGCAGCCAAGACCCTTTCCCAGGGGTTCGGGACGCATATAGCAATCAGCCCCAGCATTTT. Residues: CASSQDPFPGVRDAYSNQPQHF.

The chain uses TRBV5-6 and TRBJ2-5; TRBD1 might be the D (6 bases). Deletions cut 4 bases from V and 3 bases from J, with 16 bases between. Germline CDR1 and CDR2: SGHDT and YYEEEE. The length of the CDR3 is 15 residues. The CDR3 DNA sequence: TGTGCCAGCAGCATCCCTACAGGGCCTGAAGAGACCCAGTACTTC. Translating it yields CASSIPTGPEETQYF.

The chain joins TRBV12-3 or TRBV12-4 to TRBJ2-7; D remains unclear. Trimming removed 6 bases from V and 6 bases from J, with 12 bases in between. The CDR3 loop spans 12 amino acids. The CDR3 nucleotides are TGTGCCAGCAGGTCCTACGCGACCGAGCAGTACTTC. It yields the protein CASRSYATEQYF.

The J gene is TRBJ1-4, the V gene TRBV18; 12 bases are shared with TRBD1. The germline V gene has CDR1 KGHSH and CDR2 LQKENI. CDR3 length: 16 amino acids. With V trimmed by 3 bases and J by 7 bases, 6 bases remained unmatched. This CDR3 reads CASSPVGQGAFEKLFF. The CDR3 DNA reads TGTGCCAGCTCACCGGTGGGACAGGGGGCTTTTGAAAAACTGTTTTTT.

This clone was seen just once. The gene calls are TRBV6-6 and TRBJ1-5; weak D call: TRBD1 (6 bases). The germline V gene encodes CDR1 MNHNY and CDR2 SVGAGI (reference sequence). This CDR3 spans 16 amino acids. Trimming left V 2 bases short and J 0 bases short, with 11 bases between. In DNA form, the CDR3 reads TGTGCCAGCAGTTACAGAGGGGACACTAGCAATCAGCCCCAGCATTTT. This sequence encodes CASSYRGDTSNQPQHF.

The chain carries TRBV3-1 (or the pseudogene TRBV3-2) and TRBJ1-2; D is undetermined. Per the germline V gene, CDR1 is LGHDT and CDR2 is YNNKEL (reference sequence). The V gene lost 5 bases and the J gene lost 3 bases, with 10 bases spanning the gap. This CDR3 comprises 13 residues. The CDR3 DNA sequence: TGTGCCAGCAGCTATACCCGGGACTATGGCTACACCTTC. The encoded protein is CASSYTRDYGYTF.

In this sample, this clone is medium-sized. V and J are TRBV15 and TRBJ2-1, with 7 bases matching TRBD2. The CDR3 is 15 amino acids. Per the germline V gene, CDR1 is LNHNV and CDR2 is YYDKDF (reference sequence). J was trimmed by 8 bases and V by 5 bases; bases with no gene match: 12. CDR3 sequence reads: CATSAASGPFYEQFF. The DNA for the CDR3 is TGTGCCACCAGCGCCGCTAGCGGACCTTTCTATGAGCAGTTCTTC.

The chain has TRBV18 and TRBJ1-2; no clear D gene. V gave up 6 bases and J gave up 0 bases, with 14 bases separating them. The V gene's germline CDR1 is KGHSH and CDR2 LQKENI. The CDR3 has 15 residues. Written as DNA, the CDR3 is TGTGCCAGCTCCCCGGGATCCCCTACTAACTATGGCTACACCTTC. Translation gives CASSPGSPTNYGYTF.

The rearrangement joins TRBV4-3 to TRBJ2-3; perhaps TRBD1 as D (6 bases). V was pared by 0 bases and J by 7 bases, with 17 bases between. CDR3 size: 16 residues. The germline V gene has CDR1 LGHNA and CDR2 YSLEER. For the CDR3, the DNA is TGCGCCAGCAGCCAAGATACGGCTCGAGGGGGAAATACGCAGTATTTT. Translation: CASSQDTARGGNTQYF.

This chain joins TRBV19 and TRBJ1-5; 7 bases fit TRBD1. The ends lost 1 base at V and 5 bases at J; junction bases unmatched: 2. Germline lookup yields CDR1 LNHDA and CDR2 SQIVND (reference sequence). CDR3 size: 14 residues. This chain's CDR3 is CASSIGGGHQPQHF. DNA for the CDR3: TGTGCCAGTAGTATAGGAGGGGGCCATCAGCCCCAGCATTTT.

J is TRBJ2-1 and V is TRBV18; 10 nucleotides match TRBD2. V trimming: 0 bases; J trimming: 15 bases; junction bases outside the gene matches: 5. This CDR3 spans 13 amino acids. Germline V gene lookup returns CDR1 KGHSH and CDR2 LQKENI. DNA of the CDR3: TGTGCCAGCTCACCACCAGCGGGGGGGCCAAGGTTCTTC. This codes for CASSPPAGGPRFF.

This chain uses TRBV6-5 with TRBJ2-1, with 9 bases fitting TRBD2. The CDR3 length is 15 residues. CDR1 is MNHEY, CDR2 SVGAGI, per germline. The trim removed 8 bases at V and 0 bases at J, leaving 5 bases unmatched. For the CDR3, the DNA is TGTGCCAGCGGCGGGGGGGGCATCTCCTACAATGAGCAGTTCTTC. Its translation: CASGGGGISYNEQFF.

This chain uses TRBV24-1 with TRBJ1-2; possibly TRBD1 for D (6 bases). Germline V gene data show CDR1 as KGHDR and CDR2 as SFDVKD. Trimming removed 6 bases from V and 2 bases from J, with 12 bases in between. The CDR3 is made up of 14 amino acids. In nucleotides, the CDR3 is TGTGCCACCAGTAGGGGGGGGATGAACTATGGCTACACCTTC. Its protein product is CATSRGGMNYGYTF.

The chain employs TRBV2 and TRBJ2-5; TRBD2 aligns across 11 bases. Trimming took 3 bases from V and 5 from J; bases not matched to a gene: 5. Germline V CDR1 and CDR2: SNHLY, FYNNEI. The length of the CDR3 is 15 residues. The CDR3: CASSDSGRAGETQYF. Written as DNA, the CDR3 is TGTGCCAGCAGTGATAGCGGGAGGGCCGGGGAGACCCAGTACTTC.

The chain couples TRBV5-4 to TRBJ1-4; possible D gene TRBD1, 6 bases. Germline V gene sequence: CDR1 SGHNT, CDR2 YYREEE (reference sequence). This CDR3 comprises 16 residues. Trimming shortened V by 3 bases and J by 0 bases, and 12 bases separated the two germline ends. The CDR3 here is CASSSGAGATNEKLFF. The CDR3 DNA reads TGTGCCAGCAGCTCGGGGGCAGGGGCAACTAATGAAAAACTGTTTTTT.

This chain joins TRBV7-2 and TRBJ2-7, with a possible D match to TRBD2 (5 bases). The CDR3 sequence is 15 residues long. The V gene lost 1 base and the J gene lost 3 bases, with 13 bases spanning the gap. From germline, CDR1 is SGHTA and CDR2 FQGNSA. The CDR3 nucleotides are TGTGCCAGCAGCTTAGATCGTGGAGGTAACTACGAGCAGTACGTC. This encodes CASSLDRGGNYEQYV.

The chain combines TRBV6-6 with TRBJ2-5; TRBD2 might be the D (5 bases). Germline V gene sequence: CDR1 MNHNY, CDR2 SVGAGI (reference sequence). This CDR3 spans 16 amino acids. Deletions cut 5 bases from V and 4 bases from J, with 20 bases between. DNA of the CDR3: TGTGCCAGCAGTCCTCTTGGCGGGCTCGGTTTAGAGACCCAGTACTTC. The encoded protein is CASSPLGGLGLETQYF.